The present TCR beta chain was sequenced within a study of PD-1 blockade in classical Hodgkin lymphoma. General study points: At C4D1, TCR diversity had climbed significantly for CD4+ cells, though not for CD8+ cells.

Assay: immunoSEQ multiplex PCR; the TCRdb copy retains only in-frame clones and omits some. This table has around 8,400 clones, roughly 80% appearing once. Noted time point: cycle 4 day 1 (C4D1), after more than five weeks of nivolumab. Each patient experienced a relapse that followed autologous stem cell transplantation, and brentuximab vedotin exposure varied. After thawing, PBMCs were subjected to magnetic negative selection to isolate CD8+ T cells. V was cut by 6 bases and J by 2 bases, with 22 bases left in between. This CDR3 contains 17 residues. Germline CDR1 LNHNV, CDR2 YYDKDF (reference sequence). Only one count was recorded for this clone. Its antigen remains unidentified.

The chain has TRBV15 and TRBJ2-5, with a weak D call TRBD2 (5 bases). The material was CD8+ T cells from blood, obtained before the fourth cycle of nivolumab. The TCR comes from a human donor with classical Hodgkin lymphoma. The CDR3 sequence: CATRPRPGLTKQETQYF. CDR3 coding DNA: TGTGCCACCAGGCCCAGGCCCGGACTTACAAAACAAGAGACCCAGTACTTC. Looking up the rest from reference TRBV15 and TRBJ2-5 gives the full variable domain: DAMVIQNPRYQVTQFGKPVTLSCSQTLNHNVMYWYQQKSSQAPKLLFHYYDKDFNNEADTPDNFQSRRPNTSFCFLDIRSPGLGDTAMYLCATRPRPGLTKQETQYFGPGTRLLVL.